Included here is one T cell receptor beta chain sequence, with context. The antigen it binds to is not known. One base away there is no much larger clone; base qualities are not given. The data were taken from a study of T cell responses to AZD1222 COVID-19 vaccine (dated by TCRdb to the early 2020s). A note on the overall study: A total of 230 to 250 trial participants underwent TCR sequencing, of whom about 200 received two doses of AZD1222 and some 26 received two doses of the MenACWY control vaccine. Enrollment into the trials was organized by age into subgroups of 18-55, 56-69 and 70-plus years, and those subgroups contained about 160, 30 and 59 TCR-sequenced participants, respectively. Overall results and qualifications from the work: Spike-specific TCR breadth and depth rose significantly after two AZD1222 doses compared with day 0 and with MenACWY recipients. The vaccine-associated CD4 TCRs covered the entire spike protein, and the dominant responses fell in regions 160-218 and 743-854. Only five or six AZD1222 recipients were SARS-CoV-2 seropositive at baseline, limiting conclusions about previously exposed vaccinees. Most participants were white British and females outnumbered males, and the authors suggested that clonal diversity may have been underestimated. Because no day 14 peak-response samples were available, repertoires were characterized only after the peak T cell response. Epitopes outside the regions mutated in the B.1.351 and B.1.1.7 variants were reportedly recognized by nearly half of the unique spike-specific TCRs. The 56-69-year group was small, and its depth increase did not reach significance, likely because of low power.

From its cysteine to its phenylalanine, the CDR3 spans 13 amino acids. The DNA shown is the 39-base CDR3, in frame from base 1. Per the germline V gene, MNHEY is the CDR1 and SVGAGI is the CDR2. V is pared back by 2 bases and J by 8 bases, with 12 bases lying between the germline termini. The CDR3 regions of human TCRbeta chains were subjected to immunosequencing. Per the authors' processing: Repertoire TCRs were matched against a reference library of SARS-CoV-2-specific TCRs generated with the MIRA antigen-specificity platform. Breadth was defined as the fraction of unique TCRs that were SARS-CoV-2-associated, and depth was defined as the fraction of total T cells that were SARS-CoV-2-associated. Using the MIRA data, every spike-specific TCR was mapped to the spike region that the TCR reacted to and assigned to either a CD4 or a CD8 class. Log10-transformed breadth and depth values were compared by one-way ANOVA with Sidak's multiple comparisons tests. The table comes from immuneACCESS by way of TCRdb, which keeps in-frame sequences with V and J called. Part of the clones is missing from these tables; in studies checked, under half for an unresolved V gene and the rest for unknown reasons. From that table come the V and J calls and clone size; the DNA was used to work out D and trimming. This sample lists fewer than 100,000 clones; about nine tenths were detected once. The ten largest clonotypes hold around a sixth of the sample.

The sample's time point, from its label and the paper: about 28 days (+/-7) after the second vaccine dose. AZD1222 recipients with second doses at about 4 weeks or about 12 weeks were pooled, because spike-specific TCR depth and breadth did not differ between schedules. Vaccinee samples were obtained from the UK trials COV001 and COV002, which included a single-blind randomized controlled phase 2/3 trial of AZD1222 (ChAdOx1 nCoV-19) in healthy adults. Trial participant PBMC samples were collected at day 0 and day 28 after the second dose for TCRbeta chain sequencing. This receptor was identified in an adult who received the AZD1222 COVID-19 vaccine. This receptor chain uses TRBV6-5 and TRBJ1-2; the D gene is possibly TRBD1, with 6 bases matching. This material consisted of peripheral blood, taken 28 days after the second AZD1222 dose. DNA sequence: TGTGCCAGCAGTTACAAGGGGGAGCGCGGCTACACCTTC. It translates as CASSYKGERGYTF.